This T cell receptor beta chain derives from a study of cytomegalovirus exposure and HLA in healthy donors. Study observations and caveats: Cytomegalovirus status, reportedly, was diagnosed with high specificity and sensitivity by the classifier.

V was clipped by 4 bases and J by 5 bases, with 18 bases between them. The germline gives CDR1 LNHDA, CDR2 SQIVND (reference sequence). This CDR3 spans 17 amino acids. Clones were read by immunoSEQ multiplex PCR, and TCRdb kept only the in-frame ones, dropping some. The repertoire holds 250,000 to 400,000 clones, with roughly 88% as singletons. This clone has at least ten counts. Antigen specificity is unknown. This TCR was sampled from a man aged 25-45 years in good health and CMV-seronegative. The J gene is TRBJ1-6, the V gene TRBV19; perhaps TRBD1 as D (6 bases). Sample: PBMCs. The CDR3: CASSTLTGRVNNSPLHF. The CDR3, as DNA: TGTGCCAGTAGTACCTTGACAGGAAGGGTAAATAATTCACCCCTCCACTTT.